These 10 T cell receptor beta chains came from one sample sequenced in a study of graft-versus-host responses after intestinal transplantation. TCRdb's copy holds only in-frame clones and misses some; the assay was immunoSEQ multiplex PCR. The repertoire holds tens of thousands of clones, 85% to 95% seen once, with 43% in the top ten. The starting material was PBMCs, obtained around 37 weeks after intestinal transplant. The source of these receptors is a human patient who received an intestinal transplant, so some T cells may come from the graft donor.

The rearrangement joins TRBV29-1 to TRBJ2-7, with D maybe TRBD2 (5 bases). The length of the CDR3 is 13 residues. Germline assignment: CDR1 SQVTM and CDR2 ANQGSEA. V shed 2 bases and J shed 3 bases, with 11 bases lying between them. The CDR3 region is CSVELDSGYEQYF. The CDR3 DNA sequence: TGCAGCGTTGAATTGGACTCGGGCTACGAGCAGTACTTC.

The chain links TRBV11-3 to TRBJ1-5; D remains unclear. Per germline, CDR1 SGHNT and CDR2 YENEEA. V was clipped by 5 bases and J by 5 bases, with 13 bases between them. CDR3 size: 14 residues. The DNA of the CDR3 is TGTGCCAGCAGCGACCGGGAAAAACATCAGCCCCAGCATTTT. Encoded protein: CASSDREKHQPQHF.

This clone was counted a single time. Compared with germline, one end of the junction differs, possibly owing to a read error. The CDR3 DNA reads as TGTACCAGCAGCGTTTCAGGGAGCACAGATACGCAGTATTTT. It specifies CTSSVSGSTDTQYF. This sequence joins TRBV9 and TRBJ2-3, with a weak D call TRBD1 (5 bases). This CDR3 is 14 amino acids long. Germline loops: CDR1 SGDLS, CDR2 YYNGEE.

V is TRBV9 and J is TRBJ2-1; 8 positions match TRBD1. This CDR3 comprises 14 residues. Losses at the gene ends were 4 bases for V and 2 bases for J; bases not matched to a gene: 2. The germline gives CDR1 SGDLS, CDR2 YYNGEE. The CDR3 nucleotides are TGTGCCAGCAGCCCAGGGGGCGCCTACAATGAGCAGTTCTTC. The encoded protein is CASSPGGAYNEQFF. Full variable domain (missing parts from reference TRBV9 and TRBJ2-1): DSGVTQTPKHLITATGQRVTLRCSPRSGDLSVYWYQQSLDQGLQFLIQYYNGEERAKGNILERFSAQQFPDLHSELNLSSLELGDSALYFCASSPGGAYNEQFFGPGTRLTVL.

The chain is built from TRBV7-9 and TRBJ2-1; D may correspond to TRBD1 or TRBD2 (5 bases each). With 3 bases removed from V and 3 bases from J, the gap between germline ends came to 12 bases. The CDR3 length is 15 residues. Germline V gene lookup returns CDR1 SEHNR and CDR2 FQNEAQ (reference sequence). CDR3 sequence: CASSLNGGGYNEQFF. CDR3 sequence (DNA): TGTGCCAGCAGCTTGAATGGGGGTGGCTACAATGAGCAGTTCTTC.

The chain is built from TRBV2 and TRBJ2-2; TRBD1 aligns across 11 bases. The V gene end was trimmed by 6 bases and the J gene end by 5 bases; junction bases not matched to a gene: 8. This CDR3 has 16 amino acids. Germline values: CDR1 SNHLY, CDR2 FYNNEI. The CDR3 region is CASRSGTGGATGELFF. The DNA for the CDR3 is TGTGCCAGCAGGAGTGGGACAGGGGGTGCGACCGGGGAGCTGTTTTTT.

V gene TRBV15 combines with J gene TRBJ2-5, with TRBD2 identical over 7 bases. The CDR3 runs to 15 residues. With 5 bases clipped from V and 3 bases from J, the junction kept 9 bases outside the gene matches. Looked up from germline, CDR1 is LNHNV and CDR2 is YYDKDF (reference sequence). For the CDR3, the DNA is TGTGCCACCAGCGGAGCCCCCAGCGGGAAAGAGACCCAGTACTTC. Residues: CATSGAPSGKETQYF. The complete variable domain, with remaining parts taken from reference TRBV15 and TRBJ2-5, reads DAMVIQNPRYQVTQFGKPVTLSCSQTLNHNVMYWYQQKSSQAPKLLFHYYDKDFNNEADTPDNFQSRRPNTSFCFLDIRSPGLGDTAMYLCATSGAPSGKETQYFGPGTRLLVL.

This chain uses TRBV2 with TRBJ2-3; D ambiguous. The germline V gene has CDR1 SNHLY and CDR2 FYNNEI. V lost 4 bases and J 1 base, leaving 9 bases between the germline ends. This CDR3 has 14 residues. CDR3 sequence: CASSAWAGTDTQYF. In DNA form, the CDR3 reads TGTGCCAGCAGTGCGTGGGCAGGCACAGATACGCAGTATTTT.

This chain joins TRBV19 and TRBJ2-7, with a tentative D call TRBD1 (6 bases). Trimming took off 6 bases at V and 4 bases at J, with 16 bases between the two ends. The CDR3 totals 14 residues. Germline-derived CDR1 and CDR2 are LNHDA and SQIVND (reference sequence). DNA for the CDR3: TGTGCCAGTAGCCGAACAGGGAAGGGATACGAGCAGTACTTC. This encodes CASSRTGKGYEQYF.

J is TRBJ2-7 and V is TRBV30; no clear D gene. Germline lookup yields CDR1 GTSNPN and CDR2 SVGIG (reference sequence). V lost 1 base, J lost 4 bases, and 2 bases lay in between. The CDR3 extends over 10 amino acids. The CDR3 region is CAWSGYEQYF. As DNA, the CDR3 is TGTGCCTGGAGTGGATACGAGCAGTACTTC.